This T cell receptor (beta chain) was sequenced during a study of blood T cell repertoires in COVID-19. This CDR3 has 13 residues. J was trimmed by 7 bases and V by 6 bases; bases with no gene match: 4. In the source study's methods: Amplification from reference gene primers served as the basis for estimated nucleated cell counts. Clones were read by immunoSEQ multiplex PCR, and TCRdb kept only the in-frame ones, dropping some. For V, J and clone size, that table is used; D and trimming come from the DNA. The sample consists of over 200,000 clones, about 83% of them appearing once. Patients in Seattle were enrolled during active infection, then followed longitudinally.

The source material was peripheral blood. This sequence originates from a young woman with COVID-19, enrolled during active disease. V usage is TRBV12-3 or TRBV12-4 and J usage is TRBJ2-1, with 9 positions matching TRBD2. As DNA, the CDR3 is TGTGCCAGCAGCATAGCGGGAGTTAATGAGCAGTTCTTC. It is translated as CASSIAGVNEQFF.